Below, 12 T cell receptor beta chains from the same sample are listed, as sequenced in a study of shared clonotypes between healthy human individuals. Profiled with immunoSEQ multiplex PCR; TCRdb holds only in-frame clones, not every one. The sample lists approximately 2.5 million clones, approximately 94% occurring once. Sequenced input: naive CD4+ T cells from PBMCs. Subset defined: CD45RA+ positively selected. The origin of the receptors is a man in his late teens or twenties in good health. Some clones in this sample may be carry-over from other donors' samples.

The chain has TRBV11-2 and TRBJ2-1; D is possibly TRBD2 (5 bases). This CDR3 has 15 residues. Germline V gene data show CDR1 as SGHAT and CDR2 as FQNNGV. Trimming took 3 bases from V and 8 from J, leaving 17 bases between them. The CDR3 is CASSLGVPSGYEQFF. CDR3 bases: TGTGCCAGCAGCTTGGGAGTACCCTCAGGCTATGAGCAGTTCTTC.

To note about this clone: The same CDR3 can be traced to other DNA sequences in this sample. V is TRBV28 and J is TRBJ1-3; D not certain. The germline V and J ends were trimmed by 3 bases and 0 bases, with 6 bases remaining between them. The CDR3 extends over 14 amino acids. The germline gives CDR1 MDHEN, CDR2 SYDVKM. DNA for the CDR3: TGTGCCAGCAGTTTGTCCAGCTCTGGAAACACCATATATTTT. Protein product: CASSLSSSGNTIYF.

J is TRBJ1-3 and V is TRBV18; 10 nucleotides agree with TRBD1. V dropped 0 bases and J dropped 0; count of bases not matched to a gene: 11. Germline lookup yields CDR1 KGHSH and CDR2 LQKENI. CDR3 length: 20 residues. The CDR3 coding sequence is TGTGCCAGCTCACCACCGAATCGGGGACAGGGGTCTAGCTCTGGAAACACCATATATTTT. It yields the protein CASSPPNRGQGSSSGNTIYF.

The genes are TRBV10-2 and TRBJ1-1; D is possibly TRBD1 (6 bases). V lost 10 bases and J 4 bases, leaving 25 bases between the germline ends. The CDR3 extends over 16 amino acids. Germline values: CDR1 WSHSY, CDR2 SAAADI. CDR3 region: CATRNGLGAQGTEAFF. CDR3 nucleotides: TGCGCCACCAGAAATGGATTGGGGGCGCAGGGCACTGAAGCTTTCTTT.

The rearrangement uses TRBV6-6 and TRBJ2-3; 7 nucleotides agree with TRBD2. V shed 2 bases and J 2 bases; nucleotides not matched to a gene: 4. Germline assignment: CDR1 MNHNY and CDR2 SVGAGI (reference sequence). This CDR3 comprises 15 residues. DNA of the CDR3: TGTGCCAGCAGTTACCCCGGGGGGTTCACAGATACGCAGTATTTT. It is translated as CASSYPGGFTDTQYF.

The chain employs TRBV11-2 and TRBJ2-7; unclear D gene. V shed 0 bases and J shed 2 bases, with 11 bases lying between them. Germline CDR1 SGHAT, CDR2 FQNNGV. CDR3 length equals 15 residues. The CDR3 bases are TGTGCCAGCAGCTTAGAAAGGAACCCGACCTACGAGCAGTACTTC. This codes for CASSLERNPTYEQYF.

CDR3 nucleotide sequence: TGTGCCAGCAGTTTATCCCGCGGGTCGCCGGGACAGTTCTTC. Residues: CASSLSRGSPGQFF. The chain is built from TRBV28 and TRBJ2-1; D is perhaps TRBD2 (5 bases). Trimming left V 1 base short and J 13 bases short, with 17 bases between. The CDR3 totals 14 residues. The germline V gene has CDR1 MDHEN and CDR2 SYDVKM.

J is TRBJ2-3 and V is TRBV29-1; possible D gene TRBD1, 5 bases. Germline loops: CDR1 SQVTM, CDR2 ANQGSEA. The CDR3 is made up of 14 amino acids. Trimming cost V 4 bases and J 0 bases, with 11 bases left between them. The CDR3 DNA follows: TGCAGCGTTGTTTCTAGGGGAAGCACAGATACGCAGTATTTT. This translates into CSVVSRGSTDTQYF.

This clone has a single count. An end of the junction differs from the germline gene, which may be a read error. The CDR3 coding sequence is TGTGCCAGCAGTTCCCGACCGGGACAGAGGGGGGGGCGGCATAGCTATCAGCCCCAGCATTTT. Encoded protein: CASSSRPGQRGGRHSYQPQHF. The chain carries TRBV28 and TRBJ1-5; 7 bases map to TRBD1. Germline assignment: CDR1 MDHEN and CDR2 SYDVKM. The CDR3 runs to 21 residues.

CDR3 residues: CASSPGEGVYGYTF. For the CDR3, the DNA is TGTGCCAGCAGCCCAGGGGAGGGGGTTTATGGCTACACCTTC. This chain connects TRBV11-2 to TRBJ1-2; tentatively, D is TRBD1 (6 bases). CDR3 length: 14 residues. Trimming removed 5 bases from V and 5 bases from J, with 15 bases in between. Germline V CDR1 and CDR2: SGHAT, FQNNGV.

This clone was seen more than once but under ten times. CDR3 sequence reads: CASRRDGETQYF. CDR3 nucleotides: TGTGCCAGCCGGCGGGATGGAGAGACCCAGTACTTC. The V gene is TRBV2, the J gene TRBJ2-5; TRBD2 is a possible D gene (6 bases). Germline CDR1 reads SNHLY; CDR2 reads FYNNEI. This CDR3 has 12 residues. V was cut by 8 bases and J by 4 bases, with 11 bases left in between.

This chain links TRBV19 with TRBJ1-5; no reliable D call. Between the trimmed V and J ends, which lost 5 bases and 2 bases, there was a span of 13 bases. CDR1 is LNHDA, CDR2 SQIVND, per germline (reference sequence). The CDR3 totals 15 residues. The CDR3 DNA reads TGTGCCAGTAGTGCGGTGGACTGGGGCAATCAGCCCCAGCATTTT. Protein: CASSAVDWGNQPQHF.